Listed below are T cell receptor beta chains from one sample, sequenced in a study of beta chain features in type 1 diabetes. The protocol was immunoSEQ multiplex PCR, while the TCRdb copy is restricted to in-frame clones and leaves out a portion. The sample shows under 350,000 clones, about 8.5% of them seen only once. Specimen: central memory CD4+ T cells from blood. The origin of the receptors is a woman aged 18-29 years in good health. Each CDR3 is given with its conserved first and last residue. A D gene is named only where the DNA matches it firmly. Size values are once, few and many counts, or a class for expanded clones, and some rows have none.

14 TRBJ2-3 . TRBV29-1 . CSTSDRPSTDTQYF TGCAGCACCAGCGACAGGCCTAGCACAGATACGCAGTATTTT
14 TRBJ1-2 few TRBV4-3 . CASSQDRTVNGYTF TGCGCCAGCAGCCAAGACAGGACAGTGAACGGCTACACCTTC
18 TRBJ1-2 few TRBV4-2 . CASSQGGVRAGEQVGYTF TGTGCCAGCAGCCAAGGTGGGGTACGGGCAGGGGAGCAAGTAGGCTACACCTTC
13 TRBJ2-5 few TRBV7-2 . CASSRLVGETQYF TGTGCCAGCTCTCGCCTGGTTGGAGAGACCCAGTACTTC
14 TRBJ1-5 few TRBV13 . CASSEVASNQPQHF TGTGCCAGCAGTGAGGTGGCGTCTAATCAGCCCCAGCATTTT
16 TRBJ1-2 . TRBV9 TRBD1 CASSARRTGGSNGYTF TGTGCCAGCAGCGCACGGCGGACAGGGGGTTCTAATGGCTACACCTTC
13 TRBJ2-1 few TRBV30 . CAWSVFGVNEQFF TGTGCCTGGAGTGTATTCGGGGTTAATGAGCAGTTCTTC
16 TRBJ1-1 . TRBV7-3 TRBD1 CASSPGTVRRNTEAFF TGTGCCAGCAGCCCCGGGACAGTTCGTAGGAACACTGAAGCTTTCTTT
15 TRBJ1-1 few TRBV10-3 . CAISEEGPMNTEAFF TGTGCCATCAGTGAGGAGGGACCAATGAACACTGAAGCTTTCTTT
13 TRBJ2-7 many TRBV13 . CASSHQRSYEQYF TGTGCCAGCAGCCATCAGAGGTCCTACGAGCAGTACTTC
14 TRBJ1-4 . TRBV4-1 . CASSQSGRDEKLFF TGCGCCAGCAGCCAGAGCGGTCGGGACGAAAAACTGTTTTTT
14 TRBJ1-4 few TRBV7-9 TRBD1 CASSLGTGHEKLFF TGTGCCAGCAGCTTAGGGACAGGGCATGAAAAACTGTTTTTT
16 TRBJ2-1 . TRBV7-9 . CASSPLAGLVGNEQFF TGTGCCAGCAGCCCTCTCGCGGGCCTAGTAGGCAATGAGCAGTTCTTC
16 TRBJ1-5 few TRBV7-9 TRBD1 CASSAGQGWENQPQHF TGTGCCAGCAGTGCGGGACAGGGGTGGGAGAATCAGCCCCAGCATTTT
18 TRBJ2-2 . TRBV23-1 . CASSQNDGGQAAPGSCFF .
14 TRBJ2-1 . TRBV28 . CASRGTLQRNEQFF TGTGCCAGCCGCGGGACATTGCAGAGAAATGAGCAGTTCTTC
12 TRBJ2-5 few TRBV28 . CASRATKETQYF TGTGCCAGCAGGGCCACAAAAGAGACCCAGTACTTC
18 TRBJ1-4 many TRBV13 . CASSLNKGQPATNEKLFF TGTGCCAGCAGCTTAAATAAAGGACAGCCAGCAACTAATGAAAAACTGTTTTTT
13 TRBJ1-5 few TRBV7-8 . CASSLRGNQPQHF TGTGCCAGCAGCTTACGAGGCAATCAGCCCCAGCATTTT
16 TRBJ2-3 many TRBV7-9 TRBD1 CASSLAGGGSTDTQYF TGTGCCAGCAGCTTAGCAGGGGGCGGTAGCACAGATACGCAGTATTTT
15 TRBJ2-3 few TRBV18 . CASSPRQLGSDTQYF TGTGCCAGCTCGCCTCGACAGCTCGGATCAGATACGCAGTATTTT
17 TRBJ2-5 . TRBV18 . CASSVNTRGEGQETQYF TGTGCCAGCTCCGTAAACACCAGGGGCGAAGGCCAAGAGACCCAGTACTTC
16 TRBJ1-6 few TRBV5-6 . CASSQRSNFYNSPLHF TGTGCCAGCAGCCAGCGATCCAACTTTTATAATTCACCCCTCCACTTT
12 TRBJ2-3 few TRBV29-1 . CSVSEGTDTQYF TGCAGCGTTTCGGAGGGCACAGATACGCAGTATTTT
14 TRBJ2-1 few TRBV4-2 . CASSPGAGLNEQFF TGTGCCAGCAGCCCGGGGGCCGGCCTCAATGAGCAGTTCTTC
13 TRBJ2-5 . TRBV19 TRBD2 CASSKPGGETQYF TGTGCCAGTAGTAAGCCCGGGGGGGAGACCCAGTACTTC
12 TRBJ2-3 few TRBV6-5 . CASSYSAEKQYF TGTGCCAGCAGTTACTCGGCGGAGAAGCAGTATTTT
17 TRBJ2-6 few TRBV15 TRBD1 CATSKGTGGGGANVLTF TGTGCCACCAGCAAAGGGACAGGGGGCGGTGGGGCCAACGTCCTGACTTTC
14 TRBJ1-1 . TRBV6-6 . CASNGGVWNTEAFF TGTGCCAGCAACGGGGGCGTTTGGAACACTGAAGCTTTCTTT
16 TRBJ1-3 many TRBV7-2 . CASSLARAGAGNTIYF TGTGCCAGCAGCTTAGCGCGGGCAGGGGCTGGAAACACCATATATTTT
16 TRBJ2-5 . TRBV5-1 TRBD2 CASSLQGLVVQETQYF TGCGCCAGCAGCTTACAAGGACTAGTGGTCCAAGAGACCCAGTACTTC
15 TRBJ2-1 . TRBV9 TRBD2 CASSPGGARYNEQFF TGTGCCAGCAGCCCGGGGGGAGCGCGATACAATGAGCAGTTCTTC
15 TRBJ1-5 few TRBV6-1 TRBD1 CASSRQGGGNQPQHF TGTGCCAGCAGTAGACAGGGGGGAGGCAATCAGCCCCAGCATTTT
15 TRBJ2-3 few TRBV7-9 TRBD1 CASSFRTGSTDTQYF TGTGCCAGCAGCTTCCGGACAGGCTCGACAGATACGCAGTATTTT
14 TRBJ2-3 few TRBV5-1 . CASCLGREWDTQYF TGCGCCAGCTGCCTTGGTAGGGAGTGGGATACGCAGTATTTT
14 TRBJ1-1 . TRBV25-1 TRBD1 CASEGQGYNTEAFF TGTGCCAGTGAGGGACAGGGTTATAACACTGAAGCTTTCTTT
12 TRBJ2-3 . TRBV28 . CASSFPGDTQYF TGTGCCAGCAGTTTCCCGGGAGATACGCAGTATTTT
14 TRBJ1-2 . TRBV6-5 TRBD1 CASSYPQGNYGYTF TGTGCCAGCAGTTACCCACAGGGGAACTATGGCTACACCTTC
15 TRBJ1-1 many TRBV5-5 . CASSPFVGEGTEAFF TGTGCCAGCAGCCCCTTCGTCGGCGAAGGAACTGAAGCTTTCTTT
15 TRBJ2-2 few TRBV28 . CASSPTGTLTGELFF TGTGCCAGCAGCCCAACCGGGACGCTTACCGGGGAGCTGTTTTTT
15 TRBJ1-5 . TRBV15 . CATSRGGGVVQPQHF TGTGCCACCAGCAGAGGAGGAGGGGTCGTCCAGCCCCAGCATTTT
15 TRBJ1-6 few TRBV4-1 TRBD1 CASSQEDRARSPLHF TGCGCCAGCAGCCAAGAGGACAGGGCGCGCTCACCCCTCCACTTT
15 TRBJ2-7 . TRBV18 TRBD1 CASSPRQGTSYEQYF TGTGCCAGCTCACCTCGACAGGGAACATCCTACGAGCAGTACTTC
15 TRBJ1-1 . TRBV6-1 . CASSEGAFPPTEAFF TGTGCCAGCAGTGAAGGAGCGTTCCCCCCCACTGAAGCTTTCTTT
14 TRBJ1-3 few TRBV19 TRBD1 CASSIWDREDTIYF TGTGCCAGTAGTATATGGGACAGGGAGGACACCATATATTTT
18 TRBJ1-1 . TRBV29-1 TRBD1 CSVDGQGALDLMNTEAFF TGCAGCGTTGACGGACAGGGGGCCCTCGACCTTATGAACACTGAAGCTTTCTTT
13 TRBJ2-2 . TRBV7-2 . CASSLGATGELFF TGTGCCAGCAGCTTAGGGGCGACCGGGGAGCTGTTTTTT
16 TRBJ2-1 few TRBV18 . CASSLQPPRSYNEQFF TGTGCCAGCTCACTACAACCCCCTAGGAGCTACAATGAGCAGTTCTTC
16 TRBJ2-6 many TRBV4-1 . CASSQLQGSGANVLTF TGCGCCAGCAGCCAACTACAGGGCTCTGGGGCCAACGTCCTGACTTTC
10 TRBJ2-1 few TRBV18 . CASSRDEQFF TGTGCCAGCTCGAGGGATGAGCAGTTCTTC
13 TRBJ2-7 many TRBV7-9 TRBD1 CASSATGGHEQYF TGTGCCAGCAGCGCTACAGGGGGCCACGAGCAGTACTTC
15 TRBJ1-1 many TRBV14 TRBD1 CASSHRDRVNTEAFF TGTGCCAGCAGCCACCGGGACAGGGTAAACACTGAAGCTTTCTTT
16 TRBJ2-6 few TRBV4-2 . CASSPSRLSGANVLTF TGTGCCAGCAGCCCCAGCCGTCTCTCTGGGGCCAACGTCCTGACTTTC
16 TRBJ2-1 . TRBV15 TRBD2 CATSRGGLAGANEQFF TGTGCCACCAGCAGAGGGGGACTAGCGGGAGCTAATGAGCAGTTCTTC
12 TRBJ1-2 few TRBV5-4 TRBD1 CASSRDSYGYTF TGTGCCAGCAGCCGGGACAGCTATGGCTACACCTTC
17 TRBJ2-2 few TRBV10-3 . CAISESDLYANTGELFF TGTGCCATCAGTGAGTCCGATTTGTACGCGAACACCGGGGAGCTGTTTTTT
17 TRBJ1-1 . TRBV21-1 . CASSKAGVRGDGTEAFF TGTGCCAGCAGCAAAGCTGGGGTTAGGGGGGATGGCACTGAAGCTTTCTTT
15 TRBJ1-5 few TRBV11-2 . CASSLDNHKGQPQHF TGTGCCAGCAGCTTAGATAACCATAAGGGCCAGCCCCAGCATTTT
15 TRBJ2-7 few TRBV9 . CASSQRGTPLTRQYF TGTGCCAGCAGCCAAAGGGGGACTCCCCTAACAAGGCAGTACTTC
15 TRBJ2-5 few TRBV28 . CASSLSERGQETQYF TGTGCCAGCAGTTTATCTGAAAGGGGCCAAGAGACCCAGTACTTC